This T cell receptor (beta chain) was found in a study of regulatory T cells in long-lasting Graves disease. V shed 0 bases and J shed 7 bases, with 20 bases lying between them. Germline V gene sequence: CDR1 KGHDR, CDR2 SFDVKD. CDR3 length: 17 residues. This clonotype was counted many times. Library construction for TCR beta used iRepertoire HTBI primers and Arm-PCR of CDR3 regions. TCRdb recomputed calls from the multiplex PCR reads with MiXCR, one row per CDR3 protein. The sample records approximately 400,000 distinct CDR3 sequences, 14% to 15% being singletons. The time point denotes: newly diagnosed GD, antithyroid drugs for less than 3 months. The TCR library was made from RNA extracted from PBMCs. Another study also made use of these data, one on T cells in Graves' hyperthyroidism and ophthalmopathy. That paper states: Ophthalmopathy could be told apart from stable hyperthyroidism with a 13 V-J model.

The starting material was peripheral blood mononuclear cells (PBMCs), obtained at new diagnosis, from a patient treated with antithyroid drugs. The rearrangement joins TRBV24-1 to TRBJ2-5; D gene ambiguous. This TCR was recovered from a woman aged 40 to 50 with Graves disease. CDR3 protein: CATSDLPPSDLAVTQYF. CDR3 in DNA: TGTGCCACCAGTGATTTGCCCCCATCAGATCTCGCGGTGACCCAGTACTTC.